This entry concerns a single T cell receptor beta chain. This clone was found a few times. Its antigen is unknown. The read finishes 3 residues shy of the CDR3 end, and the germline J gene is used to complete it. This record comes from a study of T cell clonality in common variable immunodeficiency (dated by TCRdb to between 2014 and 2017). Broader findings and caveats from the paper: According to the authors, figuring out what caused the increased clonality in CVID would require sequencing the repertoires of T cell subpopulations. CVID TCRbeta sequences were reported to have fewer deletions and N-nucleotide insertions and to lack highly modified clones with 13 or more V deletions. Fewer TCRbeta clones were shared among CVID subjects than among healthy controls (p < 0.0001). Compared with healthy controls, CVID subjects showed increased TCRbeta clonality (t-test p = 0.018), a feature most characteristic of about a third of subjects. Correlations between repertoire features and clinical complications were limited by patient heterogeneity within the CVID cohort. Despite equal DNA input, controls averaged roughly 80,000 unique sequences per sample versus about 31,547 in CVID samples.

The CDR3 runs 16 amino acids, cysteine and phenylalanine included. Sequencing covers 39 bases of the CDR3, shown here with the frame starting at base 1. V is pared back by 2 bases and J by 2 bases, with 13 bases lying between the germline termini. The CDR1 and CDR2 encoded by the germline V gene are KGHSH and LQKENI. Standard criteria, namely reduction of serum IgG, IgA and/or IgM below the normal range together with specific antibody deficiency, were applied for the diagnosis of CVID. There were fewer than 45 subjects in the CVID group (about 29 male and 15 or so female), ranging in age from roughly 8 to 64 years, with a mean age of about 42. Predominantly Caucasian heritage was noted among both the CVID patients and the healthy controls. At the time of study participation, every CVID subject had been on replacement immunoglobulin therapy for one year or longer. At the time of blood collection, no CVID subject was ill or was being treated with immunomodulatory or immunosuppressive medication. Heparinized peripheral whole blood samples of about 5 to 8 ml were collected from each donor. Genomic DNA from adults with common variable immune deficiency (CVID) and from healthy adult controls was used to sequence TCRbeta CDR3 repertoires. Diluted blood was subjected to density centrifugation over Hypaque 1077 or Ficoll-Paque for isolation of peripheral blood mononuclear cells. Unsorted mononuclear cells served as the source of genomic DNA, which was extracted either by Qiagen column purification or by a centrifugation-based method.

Equivalent amounts of genomic DNA from CVID and control samples were used as sequencing input. For every sample, a 60 bp segment covering the rearranged TCRbeta CDR3 region was amplified and then sequenced. The immunoSEQ assay, a bias-corrected multiplex PCR with high-throughput sequencing, was employed for TCRbeta amplification. For the original study's pipeline: Each unique nucleotide sequence was treated as a clone and annotated with V, D and J genes, copy number and frequency. Sequences were labeled productive if in frame, and non-productive if out of frame or containing stop codons. As previously described, clonality was computed from Shannon's entropy. The predicted amino acid sequences of productive clones were used to derive the mean CDR3 Kyte-Doolittle hydropathy. Hierarchical clustering of scaled V gene usage was performed with the R hclust function using Manhattan distance and complete linkage. Clone sharing by CDR3 amino acid sequence was assessed by resampling 12 repertoires per group over 100 rounds. Repertoires were searched for 60 to 80 published EBV-specific and 245 published CMV-specific TCRbeta sequences. After two CVID samples that produced fewer than 10,000 sequences were dropped from the analysis, 35 to 45 CVID repertoires remained. Drawn from immuneACCESS, this table holds only the in-frame rearrangements with V and J called that TCRdb kept. Clones are partly lost; checked studies trace under half to an unresolved V gene and leave the rest unexplained. That table supplies the V and J calls and clone size; D and trimming were determined from the DNA. For this sample, some 11,000 clones are listed, none of them singletons. Around 6.9% of the sample is in the top ten clones.

The V gene is TRBV18 and the J gene is TRBJ2-1, with the D gene uncertain. Sequencing was carried out using peripheral blood mononuclear cells. The sequence derives from a human donor with common variable immunodeficiency. The encoded CDR3 is CASSPVSVRAYNEQFF. CDR3 DNA (partial): TGTGCCAGCTCACCAGTTTCAGTCAGAGCCTACAATGAG.